Each of the 22 T cell receptor beta chains below was sequenced from the same sample in a study of T cells in women clearing cervical HPV infection. Libraries were prepared by immunoSEQ multiplex PCR; TCRdb keeps only in-frame clonotypes and omits some of them. Its clone listing holds 35,000 to 45,000 clones. Sequencing was done on a sample of blood buffy coat. These receptors were collected from a woman between 18 and 75 years old with a cervical HPV16 infection that either progressed to CIN3+ or cleared (not recorded which).

A word on this clone: The read terminates 3 residues ahead of where the CDR3 ends, so the germline J gene completes it. The V call is TRBV6-2 or TRBV6-3, the J call TRBJ2-1, with a tentative D call TRBD1 (6 bases). This CDR3 is 15 amino acids long. V lost 5 bases, J lost 0 bases, and 11 bases lay in between. CDR1 is MNHEY and CDR2 is SVGEGT in the germline V gene. CDR3 DNA, as far as it was read: TGTGCCAGCAGTATTACAGGGAGCTCCTACAATGAG. The encoded protein is CASSITGSSYNE. The entire CDR3 protein reads CASSITGSSYNEQFF.

With respect to this clone: Read data end 3 residues before the CDR3 end; the end is taken from the germline J gene. The J gene is TRBJ2-2, the V gene TRBV10-3; 7 nucleotides align to TRBD1. Germline-derived CDR1 and CDR2 are ENHRY and SYGVKD. The V and J ends lost 7 bases and 6 bases, in that order; junction bases with no gene match: 17. The CDR3 has 17 amino acids. The CDR3 DNA, read in part, is TGTGCCATCAACTTCGAGGGGACAGAAGGGAGAGCCGGGGAG. This gives the protein CAINFEGTEGRAGE. The complete CDR3 sequence is CAINFEGTEGRAGELFF.

To note about this clone: Read sequence stops 3 residues before the CDR3 end, and the germline J gene provides the missing end. The chain is built from TRBV6-1 and TRBJ2-3, with a tentative D call TRBD1 (5 bases). Germline assignment: CDR1 MNHNS and CDR2 SASEGT. V lost 2 bases and J lost 5, with 5 bases in between. The CDR3 spans 12 residues. CDR3 in amino acids: CASSEQGDTQYF. The sequenced part of the CDR3 DNA is TGTGCCAGCAGTGAACAGGGAGATACG.

The CDR3 DNA, read in part, is TGTGCCAGTAGTATGGGACAGAACTCTGGAAACACC. Translation gives CASSMGQNSGNT. The CDR3 in full is CASSMGQNSGNTIYF. This sequence joins TRBV19 and TRBJ1-3, with 7 bases identical to TRBD1. The observed sequence ends 3 residues before the CDR3 terminus, with the missing tail filled in from the germline J gene. There are 15 residues in the CDR3. Germline CDR1 LNHDA, CDR2 SQIVND (reference sequence). V dropped 3 bases and J dropped 0; count of bases not matched to a gene: 2.

Remarks on this clone: The CDR3 end lies 3 residues beyond the end of the read and is filled in from the germline J gene. The V gene is TRBV7-9, the J gene TRBJ1-2; TRBD1 aligns across 9 bases. The CDR3 runs to 13 residues. The trim removed 3 bases at V and 7 bases at J, leaving 3 bases unmatched. In germline, CDR1 is SEHNR, CDR2 FQNEAQ (reference sequence). This CDR3 reads CASSFRQGVGYTF. The part of the CDR3 DNA that was read is TGTGCCAGCAGCTTTAGACAGGGGGTTGGC.

Concerning this clone itself: Sequencing ends 3 residues short of the CDR3 end; the germline J gene provides the rest. The chain carries TRBV6-1 and TRBJ1-1, with D perhaps TRBD1 (6 bases). Germline lookup yields CDR1 MNHNS and CDR2 SASEGT. The CDR3 runs to 14 residues. The germline V and J ends were trimmed by 0 bases and 1 base, with 6 bases remaining between them. The DNA read from the CDR3 is TGTGCCAGCAGTGAAGCAGGGGGGAACACTGAA. It specifies CASSEAGGNTE. Given in full, the CDR3 is CASSEAGGNTEAFF.

Concerning this clone itself: The DNA ends 3 residues before the CDR3 does, and the rest of the CDR3 is filled in from the germline J gene. V is TRBV5-1 and J is TRBJ2-5, with 7 bases aligning to TRBD2. The CDR3 covers 14 residues. Looked up from germline, CDR1 is SGHRS and CDR2 is YFSETQ. The junction had 4 bases not matched to a gene; V was cut back by 4 bases and J by 1 base. CDR3 DNA, as far as it was read: TGCGCCAGCAGCCCCGGGACTACCCAAGAGACC. The encoded protein is CASSPGTTQET. The CDR3, in full, reads CASSPGTTQETQYF. The entire variable domain, with the rest obtained from reference TRBV5-1 and TRBJ2-5, is as follows: KAGVTQTPRYLIKTRGQQVTLSCSPISGHRSVSWYQQTPGQGLQFLFEYFSETQRNKGNFPGRFSGRQFSNSRSEMNVSTLELGDSALYLCASSPGTTQETQYFGPGTRLLVL.

Note on this clone: The read terminates 3 residues before the CDR3 end, so the remaining end is supplied by the germline J gene. The chain couples TRBV2 to TRBJ1-4; 7 nucleotides align to TRBD1. Germline CDR1 is SNHLY and CDR2 is FYNNEI. The CDR3 is made up of 14 amino acids. V trimming: 1 base; J trimming: 6 bases; junction bases outside the gene matches: 2. CDR3 sequence: CASSEGRGYEKLFF. CDR3 bases read: TGTGCCAGCAGTGAAGGCAGGGGGTATGAAAAA.

As for this clone: The CDR3 end lies 3 residues beyond the end of the read and is filled in from the germline J gene. The genes are TRBV30 and TRBJ2-3; D may be TRBD1 (5 bases). The CDR3 is 13 residues long. The V gene's germline CDR1 is GTSNPN and CDR2 SVGIG (reference sequence). This CDR3 is CAWSVQVDQPQYF. CDR3 DNA, as far as it was read: TGTGCCTGGAGTGTACAGGTGGATCAGCCG.

A word on this clone: The CDR3 is cut off 3 residues early in the read; its end comes from the germline J gene. The chain links TRBV18 to TRBJ2-5; 9 positions agree with TRBD1. The junction had 11 bases not matched to a gene; V was cut back by 4 bases and J by 5 bases. The CDR3 has 16 amino acids. Germline CDR1 reads KGHSH; CDR2 reads LQKENI. The DNA read from the CDR3 is TGTGCCAGCTCACAGACAGGGGGAGGCCCCACGGAGACC. Translating it yields CASSQTGGGPTET. The entire CDR3 sequence reads CASSQTGGGPTETQYF.

Remarks on this clone: The read ends 3 residues before the CDR3 terminus; that terminus is restored from the germline J gene. The rearrangement joins TRBV18 to TRBJ1-4; 10 nucleotides match TRBD1. CDR1 and CDR2 (germline): KGHSH, LQKENI. Trimming removed 4 bases from V and 8 bases from J; junction bases left unmatched: 10. CDR3 size: 16 residues. The CDR3 sequence: CASSLRATGGGEKLFF. The CDR3 bases that were read are TGTGCCAGCTCACTTCGAGCGACAGGGGGCGGCGAAAAA.

Concerning this clone: Read coverage stops 3 residues before the CDR3 terminus; the germline J gene supplies the remainder. The gene calls are TRBV20-1 and TRBJ2-1, with 7 bases aligning to TRBD1. The junction had 3 bases not matched to a gene; V was cut back by 6 bases and J by 4 bases. The V gene's germline CDR1 is DFQATT and CDR2 SNEGSKA (reference sequence). The CDR3 is made up of 12 amino acids. The CDR3 DNA, read in part, is TGCAGTGCGACGACAGGGTACAATGAG. It encodes CSATTGYNE. The full CDR3 sequence reads CSATTGYNEQFF.

With respect to this clone: The read halts 3 residues ahead of the CDR3 end, with the missing end drawn from the germline J gene. This chain uses TRBV7-2 with TRBJ2-7, with 8 bases lining up with TRBD1. The CDR3 contains 14 residues. The trim removed 3 bases at V and 5 bases at J, leaving 6 bases unmatched. The germline CDR1 and CDR2 sequences are SGHTA and FQGNSA. Here the CDR3 reads CASSFVQGVHEQYF. The CDR3 bases that were read are TGTGCCAGCAGCTTTGTACAGGGGGTACACGAG.

Worth noting for this clone: Read data end 3 residues before the CDR3 end; the end is taken from the germline J gene. The V and J genes are TRBV4-2 and TRBJ1-4; 7 nucleotides align to TRBD1. There are 15 residues in the CDR3. Trimming took 0 bases from V and 6 from J; bases not matched to a gene: 4. Per the germline V gene, CDR1 is LGHNA and CDR2 is YNFKEQ. The CDR3 DNA, read in part, is TGTGCCAGCAGCCAAGATGACAGGGTTGATGAAAAA. Translating gives CASSQDDRVDEK. The entire CDR3 sequence reads CASSQDDRVDEKLFF.

In regard to this clone: The read ends 3 residues before the CDR3 terminus; that terminus is restored from the germline J gene. This chain uses TRBV29-1 with TRBJ2-5; 7 positions match TRBD2. The CDR3 spans 12 residues. The germline V gene encodes CDR1 SQVTM and CDR2 ANQGSEA. The junction had 6 bases not matched to a gene; V was cut back by 6 bases and J by 5 bases. CDR3 residues: CSVREGPETQYF. CDR3 DNA, as far as it was read: TGCAGCGTGAGGGAGGGGCCTGAGACC.

On this clone itself: Coverage ceases 3 residues before the CDR3 finishes, and the germline J gene fills in the end. The chain has TRBV5-1 and TRBJ2-2; 8 nucleotides agree with TRBD1. J gave up 2 bases and V 4 bases, and 4 bases lay outside the gene matches. Germline assignment: CDR1 SGHRS and CDR2 YFSETQ. CDR3 length: 15 amino acids. The DNA read from the CDR3 is TGCGCCAGCAGCACGGGACAGGTTAACACCGGGGAG. Protein sequence: CASSTGQVNTGE. The full CDR3 protein is CASSTGQVNTGELFF. Combining the CDR3 with reference TRBV5-1 and TRBJ2-2 gives the whole variable domain KAGVTQTPRYLIKTRGQQVTLSCSPISGHRSVSWYQQTPGQGLQFLFEYFSETQRNKGNFPGRFSGRQFSNSRSEMNVSTLELGDSALYLCASSTGQVNTGELFFGEGSRLTVL.

About this clone: The read terminates 3 residues ahead of where the CDR3 ends, so the germline J gene completes it. V is TRBV11-2 and J is TRBJ2-7; 9 bases agree with TRBD2. Germline V gene sequence: CDR1 SGHAT, CDR2 FQNNGV. Trimming at V came to 1 base and at J to 2 bases, leaving 3 bases not matched to a gene. The CDR3 length is 15 residues. CDR3 loop: CASSLGLAGTYEQYF. CDR3 DNA (partial): TGTGCCAGCAGCTTAGGGCTAGCGGGGACCTACGAG. Complete variable domain (other parts from reference TRBV11-2 and TRBJ2-7): EAGVAQSPRYKIIEKRQSVAFWCNPISGHATLYWYQQILGQGPKLLIQFQNNGVVDDSQLPKDRFSAERLKGVDSTLKIQPAKLEDSAVYLCASSLGLAGTYEQYFGPGTRLTVT.

In the case of this clone: The CDR3 end lies 3 residues beyond the end of the read and is filled in from the germline J gene. V gene TRBV10-1 combines with J gene TRBJ2-7; 10 nucleotides align to TRBD1. The CDR3 spans 15 residues. CDR1 and CDR2 from the germline V gene are WNHNN and SYGVQD (reference sequence). Trimming cost V 5 bases and J 5 bases; bases outside gene matches: 9. The CDR3 DNA, read in part, is TGCGCCAGCAGTCCCTCCGGGACAGGGGTCGACGAG. Translated, it gives CASSPSGTGVDE. The whole CDR3 is CASSPSGTGVDEQYF.

In the case of this clone: The sequenced fragment ends 3 residues before the CDR3 boundary, so the rest is inferred from the germline J gene. The chain has TRBV11-1 and TRBJ2-2; 13 bases align to TRBD2. J was trimmed by 6 bases and V by 5 bases; bases with no gene match: 3. Germline CDR1 and CDR2: SGHAT and FQDESV (reference sequence). The CDR3 totals 15 residues. CDR3 sequence reads: CASSPTSGGAGELFF. The sequenced part of the CDR3 DNA is TGTGCCAGCAGCCCTACTAGCGGGGGGGCCGGGGAG.

A remark on this clone: The read terminates 3 residues ahead of where the CDR3 ends, so the germline J gene completes it. The V call is TRBV7-2, the J call TRBJ1-4; the D is unclear. This CDR3 is built from 14 residues. Germline V gene data show CDR1 as SGHTA and CDR2 as FQGNSA. V was cut by 8 bases and J by 0 bases, with 10 bases left in between. CDR3 DNA (partial): TGTGCCAGCGCGAGAACAGCAACTAATGAAAAA. This gives the protein CASARTATNEK. The whole CDR3 protein is CASARTATNEKLFF.

Note on this clone: The observed sequence ends 3 residues before the CDR3 terminus, with the missing tail filled in from the germline J gene. The chain carries TRBV5-1 and TRBJ2-5, with D maybe TRBD2 (5 bases). Germline CDR1 reads SGHRS; CDR2 reads YFSETQ. Trimming removed 3 bases at V and 5 bases at J, with 11 bases between. The CDR3 loop spans 13 amino acids. This CDR3 reads CASSSSGAETQYF. CDR3 bases read: TGCGCCAGCAGCTCAAGCGGAGCGGAGACC.

Concerning this clone: The CDR3 extends 3 residues past the end of the read, so its final part is completed from the germline J gene. V is TRBV7-3 and J is TRBJ2-3; 9 bases line up with TRBD1. Losses at the gene ends were 2 bases for V and 3 bases for J; bases not matched to a gene: 9. From germline, CDR1 is SGHTA and CDR2 FQGTGA. The CDR3 loop spans 17 amino acids. The sequenced CDR3 bases are TGTGCCAGCAGCTTATTCCCGGGACAGGGATCGACAGATACG. This codes for CASSLFPGQGSTDT. The whole CDR3 protein is CASSLFPGQGSTDTQYF.